The T cell receptor beta chain described here comes from a study of siplizumab effects on memory and regulatory T cells. Findings and limits, study-wide: Both greater diversity than memory cells and a major contribution to the alloresponse seemed to characterize naive T cells.

About this clone: The antigen is not known.

Per sample, some 10^5 TCR templates underwent assay. Repertoires were generated with immunoSEQ multiplex PCR, while TCRdb's copy carries only in-frame clones and drops some. In the table there are 50,000 to 75,000 clones, 79% of which are singletons. Germline V CDR1 and CDR2: KGHSH, LQKENI. The CDR3 runs to 12 residues. The V end was cut by 2 bases, the J end by 4 bases, with 5 bases between. V and J are TRBV18 and TRBJ2-5, with D perhaps TRBD2 (5 bases). The sample was memory CD4+ T cells sorted from blood. The sequence was obtained from a human donor in good health. CDR3 nucleotides: TGTGCCAGCTCACCAGAGGGAGAGACCCAGTACTTC. Its protein product is CASSPEGETQYF. The full variable domain, in which reference TRBV18 and TRBJ2-5 provide the parts outside the CDR3, is NAGVMQNPRHLVRRRGQEARLRCSPMKGHSHVYWYRQLPEEGLKFMVYLQKENIIDESGMPKERFSAEFPKEGPSILRIQQVVRGDSAAYFCASSPEGETQYFGPGTRLLVL.